The 25 T cell receptor beta chains below were found in one sample sequenced in a study of shared clonotypes between healthy human individuals. Naive CD8 isolation took CD45RO-negative cells positively selected for CCR7 and excluded terminally differentiated effector memory CD45RA+ cells. The repertoire was sequenced with immunoSEQ multiplex PCR; TCRdb's copy has only in-frame clones and lacks some. The sample shows approximately 1.9 million clones, 93% of them seen only once. Sequencing was carried out using naive CD8+ T cells from PBMCs. All receptors derive from a man between 18 and 35 years old in good health. Some clones in this sample may be carry-over from other donors' samples.

The V call is TRBV7-9, the J call TRBJ1-4, with TRBD1 matching 8 bases. Germline-derived CDR1 and CDR2 are SEHNR and FQNEAQ (reference sequence). The CDR3 consists of 16 residues. V shed 5 bases and J 3 bases; nucleotides not matched to a gene: 8. The CDR3 bases are TGTGCCAGCAGCAAGGACAGGGTTGGGGCTAATGAAAAACTGTTTTTT. Translated: CASSKDRVGANEKLFF.

This rearrangement joins TRBV6-6 to TRBJ1-1; tentative D call: TRBD1 (6 bases). V lost 2 bases, J lost 0 bases, and 10 bases lay in between. CDR1 is MNHNY and CDR2 is SVGAGI in the germline V gene (reference sequence). This CDR3 spans 15 amino acids. CDR3 in amino acids: CASSYDRNLNTEAFF. The CDR3 bases are TGTGCCAGCAGTTACGACAGGAACTTGAACACTGAAGCTTTCTTT.

V usage is TRBV7-2 and J usage is TRBJ2-1, with 7 bases identical to TRBD2. Trimming took 3 bases from V and 9 from J; bases not matched to a gene: 8. Germline values: CDR1 SGHTA, CDR2 FQGNSA. The CDR3 is made up of 14 amino acids. The CDR3 region has the DNA TGTGCCAGCAGCTTTTTTGGGACTACTACTGAGCAGTTCTTC. It codes for CASSFFGTTTEQFF.

Comments on this clone: In the same sample, other DNA sequences code for this CDR3. The V gene is TRBV14, the J gene TRBJ1-1; D call uncertain. V was cut by 1 base and J by 1 base, with 4 bases left in between. The CDR3 length is 13 residues. The germline CDR1 and CDR2 sequences are SGHDN and FVKESK. CDR3 nucleotides: TGTGCCAGCAGCCAAGGCCAGAACACTGAAGCTTTCTTT. Translating gives CASSQGQNTEAFF.

The V call is TRBV5-5, the J call TRBJ2-2; tentatively, D is TRBD1 (6 bases). V lost 3 bases to trimming and J lost 4 bases, with 16 bases between them. Per the germline V gene, CDR1 is SGHKS and CDR2 is YYEKEE (reference sequence). The CDR3 consists of 16 residues. For the CDR3, the DNA is TGTGCCAGCAGCTCCCCCCACAGGGATGGCACCGGGGAGCTGTTTTTT. It translates to CASSSPHRDGTGELFF.

This rearrangement joins TRBV15 to TRBJ2-7; perhaps TRBD2 as D (5 bases). Trimming shortened V by 1 base and J by 0 bases, and 13 bases separated the two germline ends. The CDR3 is made up of 16 amino acids. Germline V lookup: CDR1 LNHNV, CDR2 YYDKDF (reference sequence). The DNA of the CDR3 is TGTGCCACCAGCAGAGTGGGGAGCGGAGTCTCCTACGAGCAGTACTTC. Translating gives CATSRVGSGVSYEQYF.

The genes are TRBV6-1 and TRBJ1-4, with D unclear. The germline gives CDR1 MNHNS, CDR2 SASEGT. The germline V and J ends were trimmed by 1 base and 7 bases, with 16 bases remaining between them. The CDR3 is made up of 16 amino acids. CDR3 in amino acids: CASSEDGERPSEKLFF. The CDR3 bases are TGTGCCAGCAGTGAAGACGGGGAGAGACCGAGTGAAAAACTGTTTTTT.

The rearrangement joins TRBV30 to TRBJ1-4, with 9 bases aligning to TRBD1. The germline V gene encodes CDR1 GTSNPN and CDR2 SVGIG (reference sequence). V shed 5 bases and J 8 bases; nucleotides not matched to a gene: 6. CDR3 size: 13 residues. The CDR3 nucleotides read TGTGCCTGGGGGACAGGGAGGTGGGAAAAACTGTTTTTT. As protein: CAWGTGRWEKLFF.

The V gene is TRBV19, the J gene TRBJ2-1; TRBD2 is a possible D gene (5 bases). V was cut by 4 bases and J by 5 bases, with 15 bases left in between. This CDR3 spans 15 amino acids. Germline CDR1 reads LNHDA; CDR2 reads SQIVND (reference sequence). CDR3 DNA: TGTGCCAGTAGTAGTTTCGGAGCGGAGGACAATGAGCAGTTCTTC. This encodes CASSSFGAEDNEQFF. Drawing the rest from reference TRBV19 and TRBJ2-1, the complete variable domain is DGGITQSPKYLFRKEGQNVTLSCEQNLNHDAMYWYRQDPGQGLRLIYYSQIVNDFQKGDIAEGYSVSREKKESFPLTVTSAQKNPTAFYLCASSSFGAEDNEQFFGPGTRLTVL.

This CDR3 is CAWSVRSGQPQHF. CDR3 nucleotide sequence: TGTGCCTGGAGTGTACGAAGCGGGCAGCCCCAGCATTTT. The rearrangement links TRBV30 to TRBJ1-5; D is ambiguous. The CDR3 runs to 13 residues. Germline CDR1 GTSNPN, CDR2 SVGIG (reference sequence). Trimming removed 0 bases from V and 7 bases from J, with 10 bases in between.

The J gene is TRBJ1-2, the V gene TRBV5-1, with 9 bases aligning to TRBD1. Germline CDR1 reads SGHRS; CDR2 reads YFSETQ. The V and J ends lost 2 bases and 3 bases, in that order; junction bases with no gene match: 5. This CDR3 has 15 residues. In DNA form, the CDR3 reads TGCGCCAGCAGCTTACGGACAGGGGACGACTATGGCTACACCTTC. Its translation is CASSLRTGDDYGYTF.

The V and J genes are TRBV6-5 and TRBJ1-5; D gene ambiguous. The V end was cut by 5 bases, the J end by 5 bases, with 13 bases between. This CDR3 spans 14 amino acids. Germline loops: CDR1 MNHEY, CDR2 SVGAGI. The CDR3 loop is CASSRAGPDQPQHF. CDR3 DNA sequence: TGTGCCAGCAGTCGCGCAGGCCCAGATCAGCCCCAGCATTTT.

The chain has TRBV19 and TRBJ2-7; the D is unclear. V dropped 5 bases and J dropped 3 bases, with 14 bases sitting between them. Germline V CDR1 and CDR2: LNHDA, SQIVND (reference sequence). The CDR3 contains 14 residues. This chain's CDR3 is CASSPQERIYEQYF. In nucleotides, the CDR3 is TGTGCCAGTAGTCCTCAGGAGAGAATCTACGAGCAGTACTTC.

V usage is TRBV7-2 and J usage is TRBJ2-1; TRBD2 might be the D (6 bases). The CDR3 has 14 residues. V was clipped by 0 bases and J by 8 bases, with 11 bases between them. Germline CDR1 reads SGHTA; CDR2 reads FQGNSA. The CDR3 DNA reads as TGTGCCAGCAGCTTAGCCCTAGCGCGGTATGAGCAGTTCTTC. Its protein product is CASSLALARYEQFF.

The chain joins TRBV27 to TRBJ2-2; D possibly uses TRBD1 or TRBD2 (5 bases each). Germline V gene lookup returns CDR1 MNHEY and CDR2 SMNVEV (reference sequence). This CDR3 spans 14 amino acids. V was trimmed by 5 bases and J by 6 bases, leaving 13 bases between them. CDR3 in DNA: TGTGCCAGCAGTGCGTTAAGGGACGCCGGGGAGCTGTTTTTT. It codes for CASSALRDAGELFF.

This chain joins TRBV19 and TRBJ2-4; the match to TRBD2 covers 14 bases. With V trimmed by 1 base and J by 5 bases, 1 base remained unmatched. Germline CDR1 and CDR2: LNHDA and SQIVND (reference sequence). There are 16 residues in the CDR3. The CDR3 DNA reads TGTGCCAGTAGTATAGGACTAGCGGGAGGGCAAAACATTCAGTACTTC. This gives the protein CASSIGLAGGQNIQYF.

The chain employs TRBV12-5 and TRBJ2-1, with 9 bases fitting TRBD2. J lost 9 bases, V lost 0 bases, and 6 bases had no gene match. In germline, CDR1 is LGHNT, CDR2 FRNRAP. The CDR3 contains 15 residues. CDR3 DNA: TGTGCTAGTGGTTTGGTACGGGCTAGCGGGATTGAGCAGTTCTTC. It encodes CASGLVRASGIEQFF.

The sample holds one count of this clone. The V gene is TRBV7-3, the J gene TRBJ2-1; 10 positions agree with TRBD2. The germline V gene has CDR1 SGHTA and CDR2 FQGTGA. The CDR3 contains 19 residues. Unmatched junction bases numbered 17, after V lost 5 bases and J lost 4 bases. CDR3 in DNA: TGTGCCAGCAGCCTAAGTTCCAGCGGGAGGGCCTATCCGTACAATGAGCAGTTCTTC. Translation gives CASSLSSSGRAYPYNEQFF. The full variable domain, its missing parts supplied by reference TRBV7-3 and TRBJ2-1, is GAGVSQTPSNKVTEKGKYVELRCDPISGHTALYWYRQSLGQGPEFLIYFQGTGAADDSGLPNDRFFAVRPEGSVSTLKIQRTERGDSAVYLCASSLSSSGRAYPYNEQFFGPGTRLTVL.

The V and J genes are TRBV11-2 and TRBJ2-3, with D unresolved. Germline values: CDR1 SGHAT, CDR2 FQNNGV. The length of the CDR3 is 14 residues. Trimming removed 3 bases at V and 6 bases at J, with 13 bases between. CDR3 in DNA: TGTGCCAGCAGCTTTTTCTCTGGGATGGATACGCAGTATTTT. It codes for CASSFFSGMDTQYF.

The chain links TRBV4-1 to TRBJ2-7, with no clear D. CDR3 length: 13 residues. Germline CDR1 is MGHRA and CDR2 is YSYEKL. The germline V and J ends were trimmed by 3 bases and 2 bases, with 8 bases remaining between them. The CDR3 DNA reads TGCGCCAGCAGCCACGGGCCGACCTACGAGCAGTACTTC. The encoded protein is CASSHGPTYEQYF.

V usage is TRBV27 and J usage is TRBJ2-2; D is ambiguous. The V gene's germline CDR1 is MNHEY and CDR2 SMNVEV (reference sequence). Deletions cut 5 bases from V and 6 bases from J, with 13 bases between. CDR3 length equals 14 residues. The CDR3 loop is CASSPHPRPGELFF. Here the CDR3 DNA reads TGTGCCAGCAGTCCCCATCCCCGCCCCGGGGAGCTGTTTTTT.

V gene TRBV19 combines with J gene TRBJ2-7, with TRBD1 matching 9 bases. The CDR3 runs to 17 residues. The trim removed 0 bases at V and 4 bases at J, leaving 10 bases unmatched. The germline gives CDR1 LNHDA, CDR2 SQIVND (reference sequence). The CDR3 region is CASSIEFPDRGAYEQYF. The DNA of the CDR3 is TGTGCCAGTAGTATAGAGTTCCCGGACAGGGGAGCATACGAGCAGTACTTC. The full variable domain, with the rest looked up from reference TRBV19 and TRBJ2-7, is DGGITQSPKYLFRKEGQNVTLSCEQNLNHDAMYWYRQDPGQGLRLIYYSQIVNDFQKGDIAEGYSVSREKKESFPLTVTSAQKNPTAFYLCASSIEFPDRGAYEQYFGPGTRLTVT.

The chain carries TRBV7-9 and TRBJ1-1, with unresolved D. The ends were cut back, 5 bases at V and 11 bases at J, with 21 bases in the middle. CDR3 length equals 14 residues. Germline-derived CDR1 and CDR2 are SEHNR and FQNEAQ (reference sequence). This CDR3 is CASSPLRTVMIAFF. CDR3 nucleotides: TGTGCCAGCAGCCCTCTAAGGACTGTAATGATCGCTTTCTTT.

This clone was recorded once. This chain joins TRBV14 and TRBJ2-7, with D perhaps matching TRBD1 (6 bases). CDR1 is SGHDN and CDR2 is FVKESK in the germline V gene. The CDR3 runs to 15 residues. V was cut by 3 bases and J by 3 bases, with 15 bases left in between. For the CDR3, the DNA is TGTGCCAGCAGCCACCACGCTAAAGGGGGCTACGAGCAGTACTTC. It specifies CASSHHAKGGYEQYF.

The chain couples TRBV19 to TRBJ2-3; either TRBD1 or TRBD2 may supply D (5 bases each). In germline, CDR1 is LNHDA, CDR2 SQIVND (reference sequence). V shed 5 bases and J shed 6 bases, with 21 bases lying between them. The CDR3 has 16 amino acids. CDR3 in DNA: TGTGCCAGTAGTCCGTGGGGGTTGGTCGAAGGGGATACGCAGTATTTT. Its translation is CASSPWGLVEGDTQYF.